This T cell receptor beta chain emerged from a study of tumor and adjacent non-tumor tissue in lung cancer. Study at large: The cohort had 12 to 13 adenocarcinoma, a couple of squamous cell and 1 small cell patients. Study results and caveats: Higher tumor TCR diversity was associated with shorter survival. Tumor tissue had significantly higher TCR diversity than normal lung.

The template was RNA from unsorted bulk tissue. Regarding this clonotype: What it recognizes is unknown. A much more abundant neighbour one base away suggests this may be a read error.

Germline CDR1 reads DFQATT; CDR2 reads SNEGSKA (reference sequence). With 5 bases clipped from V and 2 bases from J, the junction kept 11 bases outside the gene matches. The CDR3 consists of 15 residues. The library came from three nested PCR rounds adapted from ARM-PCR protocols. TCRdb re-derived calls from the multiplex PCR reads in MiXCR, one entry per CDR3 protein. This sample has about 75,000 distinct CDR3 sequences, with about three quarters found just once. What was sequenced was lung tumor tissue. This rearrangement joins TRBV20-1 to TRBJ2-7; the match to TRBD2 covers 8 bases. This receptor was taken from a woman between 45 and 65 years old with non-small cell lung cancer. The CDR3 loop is CSAPTGGGVTYEQYF. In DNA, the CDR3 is TGCAGTGCTCCCACGGGGGGGGGCGTAACCTACGAGCAGTACTTC.